The 16 T cell receptor beta chains reported below all come from one sample, sequenced in a study of CDR3 diversity in severe acne. TCRdb used MiXCR to reprocess the PCR reads, holding one entry per CDR3 protein. The sample consists of roughly 100,000 distinct CDR3 sequences, 51% of them appearing once. Sequencing used blood. The receptors derive from a male donor with acne.

This chain links TRBV7-9 with TRBJ2-7; TRBD1 agrees at 10 bases. Germline assignment: CDR1 SEHNR and CDR2 FQNEAQ (reference sequence). The CDR3 length is 17 residues. V was pared by 1 base and J by 0 bases, with 6 bases of the junction left unmatched. The chain's CDR3 is CASSLGQGAYSSYEQYF. In DNA form, the CDR3 reads TGTGCCAGCAGCTTAGGACAGGGGGCTTACAGCTCCTACGAGCAGTACTTC.

The chain combines TRBV19 with TRBJ2-3; TRBD1 agrees at 8 bases. V shed 2 bases, J shed 3 bases, and the junction held 4 bases outside the gene matches. The CDR3 consists of 15 residues. Germline V gene sequence: CDR1 LNHDA, CDR2 SQIVND (reference sequence). CDR3 protein: CASSIQGARTDTQYF. In DNA form, the CDR3 reads TGTGCCAGTAGTATACAGGGGGCGAGGACAGATACGCAGTATTTT.

This chain connects TRBV3-1 to TRBJ1-6; 8 nucleotides align to TRBD1. Trimming took 2 bases from V and 9 from J; bases not matched to a gene: 6. This CDR3 spans 15 amino acids. CDR1 is LGHDT and CDR2 is YNNKEL in the germline V gene (reference sequence). CDR3 loop: CASSQLDRGGSPLHF. Written as DNA, the CDR3 is TGTGCCAGCAGCCAACTAGACAGGGGAGGTTCACCCCTCCACTTT.

The genes are TRBV9 and TRBJ1-6; no reliable D call. This CDR3 comprises 14 residues. Germline V gene data show CDR1 as SGDLS and CDR2 as YYNGEE. V was cut by 0 bases and J by 3 bases, with 4 bases left in between. CDR3 region: CASSVGDYNSPLHF. The DNA for the CDR3 is TGTGCCAGCAGCGTAGGGGACTATAATTCACCCCTCCACTTT.

This clonotype was counted ten times or more. The chain has TRBV10-3 and TRBJ2-7, with a weak D call TRBD2 (6 bases). The ends were cut back, 10 bases at V and 0 bases at J, with 13 bases in the middle. The V gene's germline CDR1 is ENHRY and CDR2 SYGVKD. The CDR3 covers 13 residues. CDR3 in DNA: TGTGCCACCGGGACTCCAGTCTCCTACGAGCAGTACTTC. Protein: CATGTPVSYEQYF.

The rearrangement uses TRBV10-3 and TRBJ1-6; D remains ambiguous. The CDR3 contains 12 residues. Per the germline V gene, CDR1 is ENHRY and CDR2 is SYGVKD. Trimming pared 10 bases from V and 13 bases from J, leaving 17 bases between. Here the CDR3 reads CASSFPGDPLHF. The CDR3 DNA is TGTGCCAGCAGCTTCCCTGGTGATCCCCTCCACTTT.

This clonotype was detected ten times or more. V and J are TRBV19 and TRBJ2-7; 14 nucleotides agree with TRBD2. Trimming at V came to 3 bases and at J to 4 bases, leaving 2 bases not matched to a gene. This CDR3 is built from 15 residues. Germline V gene data show CDR1 as LNHDA and CDR2 as SQIVND (reference sequence). The CDR3 DNA follows: TGTGCCAGTAGTATCGGGACTAGCGGGAGTTACGAGCAGTACTTC. It is translated as CASSIGTSGSYEQYF.

The V gene is TRBV29-1, the J gene TRBJ1-3; D remains ambiguous. Germline V gene data show CDR1 as SQVTM and CDR2 as ANQGSEA. This CDR3 contains 14 residues. Trimming pared 0 bases from V and 10 bases from J, leaving 16 bases between. The CDR3 sequence: CSVEDLGRAGTIYF. For the CDR3, the DNA is TGCAGCGTTGAAGATCTCGGCCGCGCCGGAACCATATATTTT.

This clonotype showed up many times. The chain has TRBV5-1 and TRBJ1-4; a weak D match, TRBD1 (5 bases). CDR3 length equals 14 residues. CDR1 and CDR2 from the germline V gene are SGHRS and YFSETQ. V lost 1 base, J lost 5 bases, and 9 bases lay in between. The CDR3, as DNA: TGCGCCAGCAGCTTGAGGACAAGGAATGAAAAACTGTTTTTT. The encoded protein is CASSLRTRNEKLFF.

On this clonotype itself: A read error is likely, as this CDR3 ends without the conserved phenylalanine or tryptophan. The chain combines TRBV27 with TRBJ2-5, with D unresolved. The tail of the sequence fits TRBJ2-1 better, so the J call may be wrong. This CDR3 has 13 amino acids. Germline assignment: CDR1 MNHEY and CDR2 SMNVEV (reference sequence). The CDR3 region is CASSLGPSNEQFL. Written as DNA, the CDR3 is TGTGCCAGCAGCCTAGGGCCGTCGAATGAGCAGTTCCTC.

This clonotype was counted ten times or more. The chain couples TRBV6-2 or TRBV6-3 to TRBJ1-5; D call uncertain. V lost 6 bases, J lost 4 bases, and 10 bases lay in between. CDR1 and CDR2 (germline): MNHEY, SVGEGT. This CDR3 region has 13 residues. The CDR3 reads CASSDQRNQPQHF. The CDR3 DNA reads as TGTGCCAGCAGCGATCAGAGGAATCAGCCCCAGCATTTT.

This clonotype came up many times. J is TRBJ2-3 and V is TRBV5-8; no definite D call. V was cut by 2 bases and J by 8 bases, with 6 bases left in between. The CDR3 contains 11 residues. The germline CDR1 and CDR2 sequences are SGHTS and YDEGEE. Here the CDR3 reads CASSFVGTQYF. The CDR3 nucleotides read TGTGCCAGCAGCTTCGTTGGTACGCAGTATTTT.

This clonotype showed up many times. The chain employs TRBV27 and TRBJ2-3, with D possibly TRBD1 on 5 matching bases. Looked up from germline, CDR1 is MNHEY and CDR2 is SMNVEV (reference sequence). The V gene lost 6 bases and the J gene lost 3 bases, with 13 bases spanning the gap. The CDR3 totals 14 residues. The CDR3 loop reads CASSLESGTDTQYF. The CDR3 region has the DNA TGTGCCAGCAGCCTAGAATCAGGGACAGATACGCAGTATTTT.

This clonotype was detected only once. The chain's CDR3 is CASSGPTGDHGTDTQYF. In DNA, the CDR3 is TGTGCCAGCAGCGGGCCGACGGGAGATCATGGGACAGATACGCAGTATTTT. The chain links TRBV7-3 to TRBJ2-3, with D maybe TRBD2 (6 bases). The germline V and J ends were trimmed by 5 bases and 3 bases, with 21 bases remaining between them. The CDR3 spans 17 residues. Germline values: CDR1 SGHTA, CDR2 FQGTGA.

The V and J genes are TRBV25-1 and TRBJ1-1; the match to TRBD1 covers 8 bases. V lost 6 bases, J lost 8 bases, and 8 bases stayed unmatched. This CDR3 contains 13 residues. The germline V gene has CDR1 MGHDK and CDR2 SYGVNS. CDR3 region: CASRRAGGGEAFF. The CDR3 DNA is TGTGCCAGCAGACGCGCAGGGGGCGGAGAAGCTTTCTTT.

This clonotype is a singleton in its sample. The chain joins TRBV20-1 to TRBJ2-7; 8 nucleotides align to TRBD1. This CDR3 region has 16 residues. Germline V gene sequence: CDR1 DFQATT, CDR2 SNEGSKA (reference sequence). The J segment lost 6 bases and the V segment lost 4 bases, leaving 17 bases of the junction unmatched. The CDR3 coding sequence is TGCAGTGCTACGGGGGAGAACAGGGGGACCTCCGGCGAGCAGTACTTC. Translated, it gives CSATGENRGTSGEQYF.